The T cell receptor beta chain under discussion was sequenced for a study of blood T cell repertoires in COVID-19. Across the whole study: PBMCs, B-cell-depleted T cells, or T cells were the source of the cDNA or gDNA that made up the material.

Study processing details: It was from reference gene primer amplification that nucleated cell counts were estimated. Assay: immunoSEQ multiplex PCR; the TCRdb copy retains only in-frame clones and omits some. The V and J calls and clone size are taken from that table; D and trimming were inferred from the DNA. The table records around 260,000 clones, roughly 83% of them present only once. After removal of 4 bases from V and 9 bases from J, the junction contained 14 bases not matched to a gene. Germline V gene lookup returns CDR1 SEHNR and CDR2 FQNEAQ (reference sequence). The CDR3 sequence is 17 residues long.

The sequenced material came from peripheral blood. This rearrangement joins TRBV7-9 to TRBJ1-6, with 8 bases fitting TRBD1. The clonotype was recovered from a man in his sixties who had recovered from COVID-19. CDR3 in DNA: TGTGCCAGCAGCTCATTCGGGACAGGACGGGGTGGTTCACCCCTCCACTTT. This encodes CASSSFGTGRGGSPLHF. Full variable domain (remainder filled in from reference TRBV7-9 and TRBJ1-6): DTGVSQNPRHKITKRGQNVTFRCDPISEHNRLYWYRQTLGQGPEFLTYFQNEAQLEKSRLLSDRFSAERPKGSFSTLEIQRTEQGDSAMYLCASSSFGTGRGGSPLHFGNGTRLTVT.